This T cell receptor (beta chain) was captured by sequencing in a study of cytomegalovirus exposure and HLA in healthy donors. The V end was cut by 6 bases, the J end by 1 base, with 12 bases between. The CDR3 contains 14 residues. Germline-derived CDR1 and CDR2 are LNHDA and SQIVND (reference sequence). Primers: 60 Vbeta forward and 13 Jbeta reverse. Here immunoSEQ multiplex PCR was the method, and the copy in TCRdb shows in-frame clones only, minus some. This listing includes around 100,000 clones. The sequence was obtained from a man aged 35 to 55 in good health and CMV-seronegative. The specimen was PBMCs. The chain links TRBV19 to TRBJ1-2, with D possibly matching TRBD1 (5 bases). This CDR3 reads CASSLQGINYGYTF. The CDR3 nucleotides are TGTGCCAGTAGCCTCCAGGGAATTAACTATGGCTACACCTTC.